This entry lists 11 T cell receptor beta chains sequenced from one sample in a study of CD8+ T cells in alopecia areata. Extraction and reverse transcription of RNA yielded cDNA as the sequencing template. Clones were sequenced by immunoSEQ multiplex PCR, and TCRdb holds only the in-frame ones, with some missing. There are about 180,000 clones in the sample; more than 60% occur only once, and more than 1.5% lies in the top ten. Sequenced material: CD4+ T cells sorted from blood, taken at week 0. The receptors come from a human donor with alopecia areata.

The chain is built from TRBV6-5 and TRBJ1-1; TRBD1 might be the D (6 bases). The CDR3 contains 14 residues. The V gene's germline CDR1 is MNHEY and CDR2 SVGAGI. Deletions cut 2 bases from V and 0 bases from J, with 7 bases between. This CDR3 is CASSYGQLNTEAFF. The CDR3, as DNA: TGTGCCAGCAGTTACGGACAGCTGAACACTGAAGCTTTCTTT.

This clone was counted between two and nine times. This chain uses TRBV7-6 with TRBJ1-1; D uncertain. The V gene lost 0 bases and the J gene lost 2 bases, with 10 bases spanning the gap. The CDR3 is made up of 15 amino acids. From germline, CDR1 is SGHVS and CDR2 FNYEAQ. This chain's CDR3 is CASSLARTANTEAFF. The CDR3 DNA follows: TGTGCCAGCAGCTTAGCCCGGACCGCCAACACTGAAGCTTTCTTT. The full variable domain, its missing parts supplied by reference TRBV7-6 and TRBJ1-1, is GAGVSQSPRYKVTKRGQDVALRCDPISGHVSLYWYRQALGQGPEFLTYFNYEAQQDKSGLPNDRFSAERPEGSISTLTIQRTEQRDSAMYRCASSLARTANTEAFFGQGTRLTVV.

The chain couples TRBV2 to TRBJ2-2, with 8 bases identical to TRBD1. The CDR3 consists of 15 residues. Germline-derived CDR1 and CDR2 are SNHLY and FYNNEI. Trimming removed 6 bases from V and 7 bases from J; junction bases left unmatched: 10. CDR3 amino acids: CASRGQGAGGGELFF. CDR3 sequence (DNA): TGTGCCAGCAGAGGTCAGGGGGCAGGAGGCGGGGAGCTGTTTTTT.

The V gene is TRBV28, the J gene TRBJ1-2; 8 nucleotides align to TRBD1. In germline, CDR1 is MDHEN, CDR2 SYDVKM. Unmatched junction bases numbered 11, after V lost 7 bases and J lost 4 bases. This CDR3 contains 15 residues. The CDR3, as DNA: TGTGCCAGCACCTCCGGACAGGGCAGAGTCTATGGCTACACCTTC. Residues: CASTSGQGRVYGYTF.

DNA for the CDR3: TGCGCCAGCAGAGCCGTAGGCCCGGGACCGATTAATGAAAAACTGTTTTTT. Residues: CASRAVGPGPINEKLFF. The chain employs TRBV4-1 and TRBJ1-4; possibly TRBD1 for D (5 bases). Trimming stripped 6 bases from V and 4 bases from J, with 21 bases between. This CDR3 has 17 residues. Germline assignment: CDR1 MGHRA and CDR2 YSYEKL.

The rearrangement links TRBV29-1 to TRBJ2-1; no definite D call. The CDR3 is 11 residues long. Germline values: CDR1 SQVTM, CDR2 ANQGSEA. The V end was cut by 5 bases, the J end by 14 bases, with 16 bases between. The CDR3 region has the DNA TGCAGCGTTTCGGCGCGAGGCTGGGAGTTCTTC. Residues: CSVSARGWEFF.

This clone has a handful of counts. V gene TRBV30 combines with J gene TRBJ1-5; D is unresolved. Trimming stripped 3 bases from V and 0 bases from J, with 12 bases between. Germline-derived CDR1 and CDR2 are GTSNPN and SVGIG (reference sequence). The CDR3 runs to 15 residues. The CDR3 region is CAWRPREDSNQPQHF. The CDR3 nucleotides are TGTGCCTGGAGACCTAGGGAGGATAGCAATCAGCCCCAGCATTTT. The full variable domain, completed using reference TRBV30 and TRBJ1-5, is SQTIHQWPATLVQPVGSPLSLECTVEGTSNPNLYWYRQAAGRGLQLLFYSVGIGQISSEVPQNLSASRPQDRQFILSSKKLLLSDSGFYLCAWRPREDSNQPQHFGDGTRLSIL.

This rearrangement joins TRBV4-3 to TRBJ2-7; possible D gene TRBD1, 6 bases. The CDR3 runs to 15 residues. Germline V gene data show CDR1 as LGHNA and CDR2 as YSLEER. Deletions cut 0 bases from V and 3 bases from J, with 12 bases between. CDR3 protein: CASSQELARGYEQYF. The DNA for the CDR3 is TGCGCCAGCAGCCAAGAACTGGCCAGGGGCTACGAGCAGTACTTC.

In this sample, this clone turned up once. The chain has TRBV4-1 and TRBJ1-1; no definite D call. V dropped 2 bases and J dropped 12 bases, with 7 bases sitting between them. This CDR3 has 10 amino acids. Germline CDR1 and CDR2: MGHRA and YSYEKL. The CDR3 nucleotides are TGCGCCAGCAGCCAATTCGTGACTTTCTTT. It specifies CASSQFVTFF.

This clone was seen a few times. This chain joins TRBV29-1 and TRBJ2-5, with D tentatively TRBD1 (5 bases). Germline V gene sequence: CDR1 SQVTM, CDR2 ANQGSEA. V was pared by 1 base and J by 0 bases, with 9 bases between. There are 14 residues in the CDR3. The CDR3 here is CSVEVPGNQETQYF. The CDR3 region has the DNA TGCAGCGTTGAAGTACCAGGGAACCAAGAGACCCAGTACTTC.

This rearrangement joins TRBV20-1 to TRBJ2-6, with unresolved D. This CDR3 region has 11 residues. CDR1 is DFQATT and CDR2 is SNEGSKA in the germline V gene (reference sequence). Trimming pared 6 bases from V and 4 bases from J, leaving 4 bases between. For the CDR3, the DNA is TGCAGTGCGGGAGGGGCCAACGTCCTGACTTTC. Translated: CSAGGANVLTF.